Sequencing of this T cell receptor (beta chain) was carried out in a study of cytomegalovirus exposure and HLA in healthy donors. Comment on this clone: Its antigen is unknown.

13 Jbeta primers and 60 Vbeta primers were used for the PCR. The method was immunoSEQ multiplex PCR; TCRdb's version includes in-frame clones alone and lacks a portion of them. Counted here are more than 250,000 clones, around nine tenths occurring once; the ten biggest clones make up less than 2.5%. Broader study findings: DRB1 showed the most TCR associations and HLA-C the fewest in a later analysis, as rates varied by HLA locus. Immune exposure was documented only through CMV serostatus. With further analysis later on, most CMV-associated TCR beta chains appeared HLA-restricted.

V shed 4 bases, J shed 3 bases, and the junction held 8 bases outside the gene matches. The CDR3 sequence is 15 residues long. Germline values: CDR1 MGHRA, CDR2 YSYEKL. The chain links TRBV4-1 to TRBJ2-7, with TRBD2 identical over 8 bases. This TCR was recovered from a woman aged 18-30 years in good health and CMV-seronegative. Material for sequencing was PBMCs. The chain's CDR3 is CASSLTGGVFYEQYF. The CDR3 bases are TGCGCCAGCAGCCTTACCGGGGGGGTGTTCTACGAGCAGTACTTC.